What follows is one TCR beta chain and its context. Its antigen remains unidentified. Here immunoSEQ multiplex PCR was the method, and the copy in TCRdb shows in-frame clones only, minus some. Here the sample spans thousands of clones, roughly 80% being singletons. The data were obtained in a study of immune evolution from preneoplasia to lung adenocarcinoma. General study points: Top clone share appeared to fall from AAH through AIS, MIA, adenocarcinoma.

Resections took place in Japan or China from the mid-2010s to the late 2010s. Looked up from germline, CDR1 is LNHDA and CDR2 is SQIVND (reference sequence). The CDR3 is 11 amino acids. Trimming shortened V by 9 bases and J by 8 bases, and 11 bases separated the two germline ends. The origin of this receptor is a donor aged 70 or older with lung adenocarcinoma. What was sequenced was FFPE minimally invasive lung adenocarcinoma tissue. This chain links TRBV19 with TRBJ2-1, with D possibly being TRBD1 (5 bases). In nucleotides, the CDR3 is TGTGCCAGCAGGGTCACGGATGAGCAGTTCTTC. The encoded protein is CASRVTDEQFF.